These 23 T cell receptor beta chains were all obtained from the same sample, sequenced in a study of cytomegalovirus exposure and HLA in healthy donors. The PCR contained 60 Vbeta and 13 Jbeta primers. The table came from immunoSEQ multiplex PCR; TCRdb's copy has only in-frame clones and leaves some out. The table has nearly 300,000 clones, roughly 90% seen once. The sequenced sample consisted of PBMCs. All receptors come from a man between 40 and 49 years old in good health and CMV-seropositive.

This clone was picked up one time. V usage is TRBV9 and J usage is TRBJ2-7; D is perhaps TRBD1 (6 bases). V was clipped by 0 bases and J by 3 bases, with 13 bases between them. The length of the CDR3 is 15 residues. The germline V gene has CDR1 SGDLS and CDR2 YYNGEE. The CDR3 nucleotides read TGTGCCAGCAGCGTAGAGGGGGACGGATTCTACGAGCAGTACTTC. Amino acids: CASSVEGDGFYEQYF. Full variable domain (rest looked up from reference TRBV9 and TRBJ2-7): DSGVTQTPKHLITATGQRVTLRCSPRSGDLSVYWYQQSLDQGLQFLIQYYNGEERAKGNILERFSAQQFPDLHSELNLSSLELGDSALYFCASSVEGDGFYEQYFGPGTRLTVT.

This chain uses TRBV7-2 with TRBJ2-1; the match to TRBD2 covers 8 bases. V lost 5 bases, J lost 2 bases, and 2 bases stayed unmatched. Germline lookup yields CDR1 SGHTA and CDR2 FQGNSA. This CDR3 region has 14 residues. DNA for the CDR3: TGTGCCAGCAGCCTACTAGCGGCCTACAATGAGCAGTTCTTC. Translated: CASSLLAAYNEQFF.

This sequence joins TRBV4-1 and TRBJ1-2; 10 bases align to TRBD1. With 5 bases clipped from V and 5 bases from J, the junction kept 5 bases outside the gene matches. The CDR3 is 14 residues long. Germline V CDR1 and CDR2: MGHRA, YSYEKL. The CDR3 reads CASSSPGQGYGYTF. The CDR3 region has the DNA TGCGCCAGCAGCTCCCCGGGACAGGGGTATGGCTACACCTTC.

J is TRBJ2-1 and V is TRBV9; TRBD1 is a possible D gene (6 bases). CDR3 length equals 15 residues. V lost 3 bases, J lost 2 bases, and 12 bases lay in between. Germline CDR1 SGDLS, CDR2 YYNGEE. The CDR3 nucleotides read TGTGCCAGCAGCGGTTTGAGGGGGACCTACAATGAGCAGTTCTTC. It yields the protein CASSGLRGTYNEQFF. The full variable domain, rest sourced from reference TRBV9 and TRBJ2-1, is DSGVTQTPKHLITATGQRVTLRCSPRSGDLSVYWYQQSLDQGLQFLIQYYNGEERAKGNILERFSAQQFPDLHSELNLSSLELGDSALYFCASSGLRGTYNEQFFGPGTRLTVL.

The chain is built from TRBV7-8 and TRBJ2-7; 11 bases are a match to TRBD2. The J segment lost 0 bases and the V segment lost 5 bases, leaving 3 bases of the junction unmatched. Germline assignment: CDR1 SGHVS and CDR2 FQNEAQ. This CDR3 is built from 15 residues. CDR3: CASSQLAGDSYEQYF. The CDR3, as DNA: TGTGCCAGCAGCCAACTAGCGGGAGACTCCTACGAGCAGTACTTC.

V and J are TRBV6-6 and TRBJ2-2; TRBD2 aligns across 7 bases. The CDR3 is 15 amino acids. Germline-derived CDR1 and CDR2 are MNHNY and SVGAGI (reference sequence). The trim removed 8 bases at V and 4 bases at J, leaving 10 bases unmatched. The CDR3: CASPRTGGATGELFF. CDR3 nucleotide sequence: TGTGCCAGCCCCCGGACGGGAGGTGCCACCGGGGAGCTGTTTTTT.

This rearrangement joins TRBV10-1 to TRBJ2-4; the D gene is possibly TRBD2 (6 bases). In germline, CDR1 is WNHNN, CDR2 SYGVQD (reference sequence). The V gene lost 3 bases and the J gene lost 2 bases, with 11 bases spanning the gap. The CDR3 is 15 amino acids. Here the CDR3 reads CASSDGGQSKNIQYF. CDR3 sequence (DNA): TGCGCCAGCAGTGACGGAGGGCAGTCCAAAAACATTCAGTACTTC.

The chain carries TRBV28 and TRBJ1-4, with D possibly matching TRBD1 (6 bases). The V end was cut by 3 bases, the J end by 8 bases, with 16 bases between. This CDR3 spans 15 amino acids. Germline V gene data show CDR1 as MDHEN and CDR2 as SYDVKM. The CDR3 sequence: CASSFPARGVEKLFF. DNA of the CDR3: TGTGCCAGCAGTTTTCCCGCCAGGGGAGTCGAAAAACTGTTTTTT. Based on the CDR3 plus reference TRBV28 and TRBJ1-4, the full variable domain is DVKVTQSSRYLVKRTGEKVFLECVQDMDHENMFWYRQDPGLGLRLIYFSYDVKMKEKGDIPEGYSVSREKKERFSLILESASTNQTSMYLCASSFPARGVEKLFFGSGTQLSVL.

A single count supports this clone. The chain uses TRBV7-9 and TRBJ2-4; no clear D. Per germline, CDR1 SEHNR and CDR2 FQNEAQ (reference sequence). The germline V and J ends were trimmed by 1 base and 1 base, with 8 bases remaining between them. The CDR3 contains 15 residues. Written as DNA, the CDR3 is TGTGCCAGCAGCTTAGAGCCTGTTGCCAAAAACATTCAGTACTTC. Translated: CASSLEPVAKNIQYF.

The chain employs TRBV7-2 and TRBJ1-6; 8 bases line up with TRBD1. This CDR3 comprises 16 residues. Per germline, CDR1 SGHTA and CDR2 FQGNSA. With 4 bases clipped from V and 0 bases from J, the junction kept 2 bases outside the gene matches. Here the CDR3 DNA reads TGTGCCAGCAGCTGGACAGGGAGCTCCTATAATTCACCCCTCCACTTT. Its translation is CASSWTGSSYNSPLHF.

The count of this clone is one. CDR3 loop: CASSRLAVLYEQYF. CDR3 DNA: TGTGCCAGCAGTCGACTAGCGGTGCTCTACGAGCAGTACTTC. The chain combines TRBV28 with TRBJ2-7; 9 positions match TRBD2. CDR3 length: 14 residues. The trim removed 5 bases at V and 3 bases at J, leaving 5 bases unmatched. The V gene's germline CDR1 is MDHEN and CDR2 SYDVKM.

The chain employs TRBV10-2 and TRBJ2-3; TRBD2 might be the D (6 bases). This CDR3 has 14 amino acids. Trimming pared 6 bases from V and 0 bases from J, leaving 10 bases between. Germline V gene data show CDR1 as WSHSY and CDR2 as SAAADI. The CDR3 DNA reads as TGCGCCAGCAGAGGGGACTTTAGCACAGATACGCAGTATTTT. Its protein is CASRGDFSTDTQYF.

The genes are TRBV5-1 and TRBJ1-1; no definite D call. V dropped 0 bases and J dropped 1 base, with 7 bases sitting between them. The CDR3 runs to 14 residues. Per germline, CDR1 SGHRS and CDR2 YFSETQ. The CDR3 here is CASSLVAGNTEAFF. As DNA, the CDR3 is TGCGCCAGCAGCTTGGTTGCGGGGAACACTGAAGCTTTCTTT.

The V gene is TRBV7-3, the J gene TRBJ2-3; TRBD2 agrees at 7 bases. This CDR3 comprises 17 residues. V dropped 0 bases and J dropped 2; count of bases not matched to a gene: 8. The germline V gene encodes CDR1 SGHTA and CDR2 FQGTGA. CDR3 sequence (DNA): TGTGCCAGCAGCTTAACCCCCACGGGAGGATCCACAGATACGCAGTATTTT. Encoded protein: CASSLTPTGGSTDTQYF.

This clone has just one count. The chain employs TRBV19 and TRBJ2-6; 8 nucleotides align to TRBD1. CDR1 and CDR2 (germline): LNHDA, SQIVND (reference sequence). The CDR3 contains 17 residues. V shed 5 bases, J shed 0 bases, and the junction held 6 bases outside the gene matches. CDR3 sequence: CASSLGTGISGANVLTF. CDR3 nucleotides: TGTGCCAGTAGTTTAGGGACAGGCATCTCTGGGGCCAACGTCCTGACTTTC.

A word on this clone: Other DNA variants within this sample encode the same CDR3. This chain links TRBV18 with TRBJ2-5; weak D call: TRBD2 (6 bases). The CDR3 has 13 residues. CDR1 is KGHSH, CDR2 LQKENI, per germline. Trimming took 4 bases from V and 3 from J, leaving 9 bases between them. Written as DNA, the CDR3 is TGTGCCAGCTCACGCGGGACGGAAGAGACCCAGTACTTC. Its translation is CASSRGTEETQYF.

The chain combines TRBV6-6 with TRBJ2-1, with TRBD2 matching 9 bases. Germline CDR1 is MNHNY and CDR2 is SVGAGI (reference sequence). The CDR3 is made up of 15 amino acids. Germline trimming cut 2 bases from V and 8 bases from J; bases unmatched to any gene: 7. CDR3 sequence (DNA): TGTGCCAGCAGTTACGGGTCTAGCGGGAAGTATGAGCAGTTCTTC. Translated: CASSYGSSGKYEQFF.

The V gene is TRBV30, the J gene TRBJ2-1, with 13 bases that match TRBD2. Germline V gene data show CDR1 as GTSNPN and CDR2 as SVGIG (reference sequence). The J segment lost 4 bases and the V segment lost 7 bases, leaving 1 base of the junction unmatched. CDR3 length: 13 residues. The CDR3 spells CASLAGGYNEQFF. CDR3 bases: TGTGCCTCACTAGCGGGAGGGTACAATGAGCAGTTCTTC.

V usage is TRBV4-2 and J usage is TRBJ2-3, with a possible D match to TRBD2 (5 bases). Trimming removed 4 bases at V and 0 bases at J, with 8 bases between. CDR1 is LGHNA, CDR2 YNFKEQ, per germline. The CDR3 is 14 amino acids. The CDR3 loop is CASSPGLSTDTQYF. CDR3 DNA sequence: TGTGCCAGCAGCCCCGGACTGAGCACAGATACGCAGTATTTT.

This chain connects TRBV5-1 to TRBJ2-3, with 7 bases aligning to TRBD1. Looked up from germline, CDR1 is SGHRS and CDR2 is YFSETQ. The CDR3 extends over 16 amino acids. V was pared by 0 bases and J by 4 bases, with 8 bases of the junction left unmatched. CDR3 loop: CASSLGDSERSDTQYF. The CDR3 bases are TGCGCCAGCAGCTTGGGGGACAGTGAGAGGTCAGATACGCAGTATTTT.

The CDR3 DNA reads TGTGCCAGCAGCTTAGGGTACGGGAATAACTATGGCTACACCTTC. As protein: CASSLGYGNNYGYTF. The genes are TRBV7-9 and TRBJ1-2; D uncertain. The length of the CDR3 is 15 residues. Germline V gives CDR1 SEHNR, CDR2 FQNEAQ (reference sequence). Trimming left V 1 base short and J 1 base short, with 10 bases between.

V and J are TRBV30 and TRBJ1-1; the D is unclear. Germline assignment: CDR1 GTSNPN and CDR2 SVGIG (reference sequence). V lost 2 bases and J 6 bases, leaving 7 bases between the germline ends. CDR3 length: 11 amino acids. Written as DNA, the CDR3 is TGTGCCTGGAGTCTACTAGCTGAAGCTTTCTTT. This sequence encodes CAWSLLAEAFF.

The V and J genes are TRBV27 and TRBJ1-2; 7 bases agree with TRBD1. The CDR3 covers 16 residues. Trimming cost V 8 bases and J 5 bases; bases outside gene matches: 17. Germline CDR1 MNHEY, CDR2 SMNVEV (reference sequence). This CDR3 is CASAHLNLGTEYGYTF. In DNA, the CDR3 is TGTGCCAGCGCCCACCTAAACCTCGGGACAGAGTATGGCTACACCTTC.